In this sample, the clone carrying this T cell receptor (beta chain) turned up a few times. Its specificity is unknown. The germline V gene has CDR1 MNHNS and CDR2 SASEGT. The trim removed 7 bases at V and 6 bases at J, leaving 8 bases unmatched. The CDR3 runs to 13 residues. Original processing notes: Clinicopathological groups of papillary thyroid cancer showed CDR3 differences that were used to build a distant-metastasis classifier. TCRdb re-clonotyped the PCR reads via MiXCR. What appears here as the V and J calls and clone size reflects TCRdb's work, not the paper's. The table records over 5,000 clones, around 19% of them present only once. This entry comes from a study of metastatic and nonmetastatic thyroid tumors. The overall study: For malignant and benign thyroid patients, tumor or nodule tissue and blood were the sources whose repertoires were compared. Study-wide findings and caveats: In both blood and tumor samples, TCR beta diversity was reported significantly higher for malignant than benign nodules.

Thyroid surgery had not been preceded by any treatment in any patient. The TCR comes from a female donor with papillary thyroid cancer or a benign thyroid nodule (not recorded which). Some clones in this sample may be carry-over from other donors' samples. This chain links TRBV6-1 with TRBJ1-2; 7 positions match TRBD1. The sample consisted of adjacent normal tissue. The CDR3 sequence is CASKKRGTDGYTF. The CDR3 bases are TGTGCCAGCAAGAAGAGGGGGACAGATGGCTACACCTTC.